The 24 T cell receptor beta chains listed next were all sequenced from one sample in a study of blood T cell repertoires in COVID-19. Method: immunoSEQ multiplex PCR; TCRdb's copy keeps in-frame clones and lacks some. Altogether roughly 87,000 clones are present, around 85% being singletons, with the ten largest covering roughly 17%. The material sequenced was peripheral blood. These receptor sequences come from an older woman with acute or convalescent COVID-19.

The gene calls are TRBV5-1 and TRBJ1-3; 10 positions match TRBD1. This CDR3 comprises 14 residues. V was clipped by 7 bases and J by 4 bases; unmatched bases: 5. Germline V gene lookup returns CDR1 SGHRS and CDR2 YFSETQ. CDR3 amino acids: CASDETGGGNTIYF. CDR3 sequence (DNA): TGCGCCAGCGACGAGACAGGGGGCGGAAACACCATATATTTT. Variable domain in full (rest from reference TRBV5-1 and TRBJ1-3): KAGVTQTPRYLIKTRGQQVTLSCSPISGHRSVSWYQQTPGQGLQFLFEYFSETQRNKGNFPGRFSGRQFSNSRSEMNVSTLELGDSALYLCASDETGGGNTIYFGEGSWLTVV.

The gene calls are TRBV2 and TRBJ2-1, with D tentatively TRBD1 (6 bases). The germline CDR1 and CDR2 sequences are SNHLY and FYNNEI. Deletions cut 10 bases from V and 4 bases from J, with 20 bases between. CDR3 length equals 15 residues. CDR3 DNA sequence: TGTGCCACCTCAAGGGGGTCAGAGGCATACAATGAGCAGTTCTTC. It codes for CATSRGSEAYNEQFF. Filled out from reference TRBV2 and TRBJ2-1, the complete variable domain reads EPEVTQTPSHQVTQMGQEVILRCVPISNHLYFYWYRQILGQKVEFLVSFYNNEISEKSEIFDDQFSVERPDGSNFTLKIRSTKLEDSAMYFCATSRGSEAYNEQFFGPGTRLTVL.

This clone was detected a few times. The chain couples TRBV3-1 (or the pseudogene TRBV3-2) to TRBJ1-1; D unclear. This CDR3 comprises 11 residues. CDR1 is LGHDT, CDR2 YNNKEL, per germline (reference sequence). V lost 3 bases to trimming and J lost 6 bases, with 5 bases between them. This CDR3 reads CASSHLAEAFF. For the CDR3, the DNA is TGTGCCAGCAGCCATTTAGCTGAAGCTTTCTTT.

CDR3 in amino acids: CASGALGTANTGELFF. The CDR3 DNA reads TGTGCCAGCGGCGCTCTCGGGACAGCGAACACCGGGGAGCTGTTTTTT. This chain links TRBV11-3 with TRBJ2-2, with 7 bases matching TRBD1. V shed 8 bases, J shed 0 bases, and the junction held 9 bases outside the gene matches. The CDR3 has 16 amino acids. CDR1 and CDR2 from the germline V gene are SGHNT and YENEEA.

The rearrangement links TRBV1 to TRBJ2-7; TRBD2 reflects the table's D call only, with no check against the DNA. TRBV1 is shown as a pseudogene. CDR3 length: 18 residues. The CDR3 coding sequence is TGCACCAGCAGCCGCACTAGAGCTTGGTTCGGTAAGGGATACGAGCAGTACTTC. Its translation: CTSSRTRAWFGKGYEQYF.

The chain has TRBV6-2 or TRBV6-3 and TRBJ2-2; 9 bases are shared with TRBD1. The germline V gene has CDR1 MNHEY and CDR2 SVGEGT. V shed 0 bases, J shed 0 bases, and the junction held 2 bases outside the gene matches. This CDR3 spans 17 amino acids. The DNA for the CDR3 is TGTGCCAGCAGTTACTCCCGGACAGGGGCGAACACCGGGGAGCTGTTTTTT. Protein product: CASSYSRTGANTGELFF.

This chain connects TRBV5-1 to TRBJ2-5; 15 bases line up with TRBD2. Looked up from germline, CDR1 is SGHRS and CDR2 is YFSETQ. The V and J ends lost 5 bases and 5 bases, in that order; junction bases with no gene match: 4. The CDR3 loop spans 15 amino acids. In DNA, the CDR3 is TGCGCCAGCAGGACCGGGACTAGCGGGGGGGAGACCCAGTACTTC. Its translation is CASRTGTSGGETQYF.

This chain joins TRBV5-1 and TRBJ2-2; no firm D call. This CDR3 is built from 13 residues. V dropped 8 bases and J dropped 3 bases, with 11 bases sitting between them. From germline, CDR1 is SGHRS and CDR2 YFSETQ. The CDR3 bases are TGCGCCAGTAAGACTGAATACACCGGGGAGCTGTTTTTT. Translation gives CASKTEYTGELFF.

V and J are TRBV5-6 and TRBJ2-1, with D possibly matching TRBD1 (6 bases). The CDR3 has 14 amino acids. V lost 0 bases and J 8 bases, leaving 12 bases between the germline ends. The germline gives CDR1 SGHDT, CDR2 YYEEEE. As DNA, the CDR3 is TGTGCCAGCAGCTTGGGCAGGGGATGGGATGAGCAGTTCTTC. This sequence encodes CASSLGRGWDEQFF.

This clone is a singleton in its sample. Here the CDR3 DNA reads TGTGCCAGCAGCCCGATGTCTATTAATGAAAAACTGTTTTTT. Protein product: CASSPMSINEKLFF. The chain links TRBV3-1 (or the pseudogene TRBV3-2) to TRBJ1-4; D is unclear. This CDR3 spans 14 amino acids. Trimming shortened V by 4 bases and J by 4 bases, and 10 bases separated the two germline ends. Germline loops: CDR1 LGHDT, CDR2 YNNKEL (reference sequence).

This clone has more than one count but fewer than ten. The chain carries TRBV19 and TRBJ1-1; 7 nucleotides match TRBD1. Trimming at V came to 6 bases and at J to 1 base, leaving 11 bases not matched to a gene. CDR1 and CDR2 from the germline V gene are LNHDA and SQIVND (reference sequence). The CDR3 has 16 amino acids. CDR3 DNA: TGTGCCAGTAGCCACGACAGGGTAGGGACGAACACTGAAGCTTTCTTT. Translating it yields CASSHDRVGTNTEAFF. The full variable domain, with the rest looked up from reference TRBV19 and TRBJ1-1, is DGGITQSPKYLFRKEGQNVTLSCEQNLNHDAMYWYRQDPGQGLRLIYYSQIVNDFQKGDIAEGYSVSREKKESFPLTVTSAQKNPTAFYLCASSHDRVGTNTEAFFGQGTRLTVV.

This chain links TRBV2 with TRBJ1-1; D is perhaps TRBD1 (6 bases). Trimming cost V 2 bases and J 4 bases, with 11 bases left between them. Germline lookup yields CDR1 SNHLY and CDR2 FYNNEI. The CDR3 spans 14 residues. The CDR3 region has the DNA TGTGCCAGCAGTGAACGCAGGGGAAGCACTGAAGCTTTCTTT. The encoded protein is CASSERRGSTEAFF.

This chain uses TRBV5-6 with TRBJ1-4; 8 bases are shared with TRBD1. This CDR3 contains 16 residues. The J segment lost 7 bases and the V segment lost 4 bases, leaving 12 bases of the junction unmatched. Germline CDR1 and CDR2: SGHDT and YYEEEE. DNA of the CDR3: TGTGCCAGCAGCCCACGGCCTACAGGGGGTGGTGAAAAACTGTTTTTT. Translation gives CASSPRPTGGGEKLFF.

The J gene is TRBJ1-1, the V gene TRBV7-2; D is unclear. The ends were cut back, 3 bases at V and 2 bases at J, with 13 bases in the middle. This CDR3 has 15 amino acids. The germline V gene has CDR1 SGHTA and CDR2 FQGNSA. The CDR3 DNA is TGTGCCAGCAGCTTCCAGCCGCGGGTAAACACTGAAGCTTTCTTT. Protein: CASSFQPRVNTEAFF.

CDR3 sequence (DNA): TGTGCCAGCAGCCGGGGGGGGACCCGGAGAGATACGCAGTATTTT. It specifies CASSRGGTRRDTQYF. The chain couples TRBV28 to TRBJ2-3; 8 positions agree with TRBD2. The J segment lost 5 bases and the V segment lost 6 bases, leaving 10 bases of the junction unmatched. This CDR3 has 15 amino acids. CDR1 and CDR2 from the germline V gene are MDHEN and SYDVKM.

The V and J genes are TRBV6-5 and TRBJ2-2; 7 bases map to TRBD1. CDR3 length equals 15 residues. Germline-derived CDR1 and CDR2 are MNHEY and SVGAGI. V lost 4 bases, J lost 4 bases, and 6 bases stayed unmatched. CDR3 loop: CASSSTGTSTGELFF. In DNA, the CDR3 is TGTGCCAGCAGTTCGACAGGGACGTCCACCGGGGAGCTGTTTTTT.

The J gene is TRBJ2-6, the V gene TRBV2; D gene ambiguous. Trimming removed 8 bases from V and 2 bases from J, with 7 bases in between. Germline V CDR1 and CDR2: SNHLY, FYNNEI. There are 13 residues in the CDR3. In nucleotides, the CDR3 is TGTGCCAGCCAACAAACTGGGGCCAACGTCCTGACTTTC. Its translation is CASQQTGANVLTF. Variable domain in full (rest from reference TRBV2 and TRBJ2-6): EPEVTQTPSHQVTQMGQEVILRCVPISNHLYFYWYRQILGQKVEFLVSFYNNEISEKSEIFDDQFSVERPDGSNFTLKIRSTKLEDSAMYFCASQQTGANVLTFGAGSRLTVL.

This sequence joins TRBV6-1 and TRBJ1-1, with D maybe TRBD1 (5 bases). CDR1 is MNHNS, CDR2 SASEGT, per germline. CDR3 length: 13 amino acids. The V end lost 1 base, the J end lost 5 bases, and 8 bases lay between the germline ends. Here the CDR3 reads CASSEVSGTEAFF. The CDR3, as DNA: TGTGCCAGCAGTGAAGTTTCAGGGACTGAAGCTTTCTTT.

The J gene is TRBJ1-1, the V gene TRBV12-5; unclear D gene. The V end lost 6 bases, the J end lost 7 bases, and 15 bases lay between the germline ends. Germline V CDR1 and CDR2: LGHNT, FRNRAP. The CDR3 is 13 amino acids. CDR3 nucleotides: TGTGCTAGTGGACCCACCCTGGCAGGTGAAGCTTTCTTT. It encodes CASGPTLAGEAFF.

A single count supports this clone. V usage is TRBV30 and J usage is TRBJ1-6; D possibly corresponds to TRBD1 (6 bases). CDR1 GTSNPN and CDR2 SVGIG come from the germline V gene (reference sequence). Trimming pared 0 bases from V and 12 bases from J, leaving 15 bases between. CDR3 length: 14 amino acids. The CDR3 DNA sequence: TGTGCCTGGAGTGTATCGGGGGCGGGAGGACCCCTCCACTTT. Amino acid sequence: CAWSVSGAGGPLHF.

This chain uses TRBV6-6 with TRBJ1-1; 9 nucleotides line up with TRBD1. CDR3 length: 15 residues. Germline V lookup: CDR1 MNHNY, CDR2 SVGAGI (reference sequence). V dropped 5 bases and J dropped 4; count of bases not matched to a gene: 8. The CDR3 DNA follows: TGTGCCAGCAGTGACCGGGACAGGGCTTTCACTGAAGCTTTCTTT. Protein product: CASSDRDRAFTEAFF.

The chain has TRBV4-3 and TRBJ2-6; TRBD2 might be the D (5 bases). Germline V gene sequence: CDR1 LGHNA, CDR2 YSLEER. Deletions cut 0 bases from V and 3 bases from J, with 9 bases between. The CDR3 runs to 16 residues. The CDR3 bases are TGCGCCAGCAGCCAAGATGAAGGAGGTGGGGCCAACGTCCTGACTTTC. Protein: CASSQDEGGGANVLTF.

The chain carries TRBV3-1 (or the pseudogene TRBV3-2) and TRBJ1-4; no clear D. V was cut by 1 base and J by 0 bases, with 12 bases left in between. In germline, CDR1 is LGHDT, CDR2 YNNKEL (reference sequence). The CDR3 extends over 17 amino acids. The CDR3 spells CASSQVYSSTTNEKLFF. The CDR3 nucleotides are TGTGCCAGCAGCCAAGTATACAGTTCGACAACTAATGAAAAACTGTTTTTT.

CDR3 sequence (DNA): TGCGCCAGCAGCTTGGCGATAAACAGGCAACTTAACCAAGAGACCCAGTACTTC. It yields the protein CASSLAINRQLNQETQYF. The V call is TRBV5-1, the J call TRBJ2-5, with D perhaps TRBD1 (5 bases). Germline assignment: CDR1 SGHRS and CDR2 YFSETQ. V lost 0 bases to trimming and J lost 0 bases, with 18 bases between them. CDR3 size: 18 residues. The variable domain in full, completed from reference TRBV5-1 and TRBJ2-5, reads KAGVTQTPRYLIKTRGQQVTLSCSPISGHRSVSWYQQTPGQGLQFLFEYFSETQRNKGNFPGRFSGRQFSNSRSEMNVSTLELGDSALYLCASSLAINRQLNQETQYFGPGTRLLVL.